The rows below give T cell receptor beta chains drawn from one sample of a study of immune cell composition in non-small cell lung cancer. This table comes from immunoSEQ multiplex PCR, and its TCRdb copy is limited to in-frame clones, with some not included. The sample yields over 3,000 clones, roughly 70% seen once. The specimen sequenced was non-adjacent lung tissue. These receptors were taken from a human donor with non-small cell lung cancer. The CDR3 runs from the conserved cysteine through the conserved F or W. D genes are given only for firm matches. Where a row states a size, it is once, few, many or the class of an expanded clone; other rows omit it.

length	J	V	D	size	CDR3	DNA
14	TRBJ1-1	TRBV5-1	NA	few	CASSLNSLNTEAFF	TGCGCCAGCAGCTTGAACTCCCTGAACACTGAAGCTTTCTTT
13	TRBJ1-2	TRBV4-3	TRBD1	NA	CASSHGTGEGYTF	TGCGCCAGCAGCCACGGGACAGGGGAAGGCTACACCTTC
16	TRBJ2-3	TRBV19	TRBD2	once	CASSPGLAGSTDTQYF	TGTGCCAGTAGTCCTGGACTAGCGGGGAGCACAGATACGCAGTATTTT
13	TRBJ1-2	TRBV2	TRBD1	few	CASSVTGDYGYTF	TGTGCCAGCAGCGTCACAGGGGACTATGGCTACACCTTC
14	TRBJ1-5	TRBV5-1	NA	NA	CASSQDSPNQPQHF	TGCGCCAGCAGCCAGGACAGCCCTAATCAGCCCCAGCATTTT
15	TRBJ2-4	TRBV5-1	NA	NA	CASSLVAEAKNIQYF	TGCGCCAGCAGCTTGGTAGCCGAAGCCAAAAACATTCAGTACTTC
12	TRBJ2-2	TRBV10-3	NA	NA	CASGTVTGELFF	TGTGCCAGCGGGACCGTCACCGGGGAGCTGTTTTTT
13	TRBJ1-1	TRBV27	NA	few	CASSSPGSTEAFF	TGTGCCAGCAGTTCGCCGGGGAGCACTGAAGCTTTCTTT
16	TRBJ2-1	TRBV7-8	TRBD2	NA	CASSLEAGGLYNEQFF	TGTGCCAGCAGCTTAGAAGCGGGGGGGCTCTACAATGAGCAGTTCTTC
14	TRBJ1-3	TRBV7-6	NA	few	CASSLGQSGNTIYF	TGTGCCAGCAGCTTAGGACAGTCTGGAAACACCATATATTTT
15	TRBJ2-2	TRBV13	NA	NA	CASSPLPGNTGELFF	TGTGCCAGCAGCCCCTTGCCCGGGAACACCGGGGAGCTGTTTTTT
14	TRBJ2-3	TRBV30	TRBD2	once	CAWSISGGVGTQYF	TGTGCCTGGAGTATTAGCGGGGGGGTTGGTACGCAGTATTTT
14	TRBJ1-6	TRBV6-1	NA	NA	CASTGGRFNSPLHF	TGTGCCAGCACCGGGGGGCGTTTTAATTCACCCCTCCACTTT
14	TRBJ1-2	TRBV27	TRBD1	NA	CASSFTGQGYGYTF	TGTGCCAGCAGTTTTACCGGACAGGGGTATGGCTACACCTTC
15	TRBJ1-3	TRBV10-3	TRBD1	NA	CAISESGQGISTIYF	TGTGCCATCAGTGAGTCGGGACAGGGGATATCCACCATATATTTT
14	TRBJ1-4	TRBV15	NA	few	CATSGPTAGEKLFF	TGTGCCACCAGCGGGCCTACGGCAGGGGAAAAACTGTTTTTT
15	TRBJ2-5	TRBV4-3	TRBD2	few	CASSQEATSGTIRYF	TGCGCCAGCAGCCAAGAGGCGACTAGCGGGACTATTCGGTACTTC
14	TRBJ2-2	TRBV7-3	NA	once	CASSLNRITGELFF	TGTGCCAGCAGCTTAAACAGAATCACCGGGGAGCTGTTTTTT
17	TRBJ2-5	TRBV19	TRBD1	NA	CASSSRGTGMGGETQYF	TGTGCCAGTAGTAGTAGAGGGACAGGGATGGGCGGAGAGACCCAGTACTTC
13	TRBJ2-1	TRBV4-1	NA	once	CASSLFAGNEQFF	TGCGCCAGCAGCCTCTTTGCCGGCAATGAGCAGTTCTTC
16	TRBJ1-6	TRBV13	NA	NA	CASSLGQARVNSPLHF	TGTGCCAGCAGCTTAGGACAGGCTAGGGTTAATTCACCCCTCCACTTT
14	TRBJ2-7	TRBV11-2	TRBD1	NA	CASSGTGDPYEQYF	TGTGCCAGCAGCGGGACAGGGGACCCCTACGAGCAGTACTTC
15	TRBJ1-1	TRBV18	NA	NA	CASSPPLRGGAEAFF	TGTGCCAGCTCACCTCCTCTCAGGGGAGGGGCTGAAGCTTTCTTT
15	TRBJ2-5	TRBV5-8	TRBD2	NA	CASSFSGGTQETQYF	TGTGCCAGCAGCTTTAGCGGGGGAACTCAAGAGACCCAGTACTTC
14	TRBJ1-1	TRBV30	NA	few	CAWRTRQVLTEAFF	TGTGCCTGGCGTACCCGACAGGTTCTCACTGAAGCTTTCTTT
16	TRBJ2-3	TRBV5-1	TRBD2	NA	CASSLGGTSIADTQYF	TGCGCCAGCAGCTTGGGGGGGACTAGTATCGCAGATACGCAGTATTTT
15	TRBJ2-1	TRBV11-2	NA	NA	CASSLDGRPLNEQFF	TGTGCCAGCAGCTTAGATGGGAGACCCCTCAATGAGCAGTTCTTC
13	TRBJ2-2	TRBV19	NA	NA	CASSIRGAGELFF	TGTGCCAGTAGTATAAGGGGTGCAGGGGAGCTGTTTTTT
15	TRBJ2-7	TRBV2	TRBD1	NA	CASSEWDRGADEQYF	TGTGCCAGCAGCGAATGGGACAGGGGCGCAGACGAGCAGTACTTC
16	TRBJ2-1	TRBV2	TRBD2	NA	CASRPSGTNVPDEQFF	TGTGCCAGCAGACCTTCCGGGACTAATGTCCCCGATGAGCAGTTCTTC
13	TRBJ1-2	TRBV27	NA	NA	CASSDTGSYGYTF	TGTGCCAGCAGTGATACAGGGTCCTATGGCTACACCTTC
16	TRBJ1-2	TRBV27	TRBD1	few	CASSPLTGVAGGGYTF	TGTGCCAGCAGCCCTCTAACGGGTGTCGCAGGGGGCGGCTACACCTTC
15	TRBJ2-3	TRBV11-2	TRBD2	few	CASSPRVGGTDTQYF	TGTGCCAGCAGCCCCCGGGTGGGGGGGACAGATACGCAGTATTTT
17	TRBJ2-5	TRBV4-1	TRBD2	once	CASSHGLAGGLQETQYF	TGCGCCAGCAGCCACGGACTAGCGGGGGGACTTCAAGAGACCCAGTACTTC
15	TRBJ2-5	TRBV6-5	TRBD1	NA	CASKGTASSRETQYF	TGTGCCAGCAAGGGGACAGCCAGTAGCCGAGAGACCCAGTACTTC
16	TRBJ2-3	TRBV7-6	TRBD2	NA	CASRGAGGARGDTQYF	TGTGCCAGCAGGGGAGCGGGGGGGGCCAGGGGAGATACGCAGTATTTT
11	TRBJ2-7	TRBV6-1	NA	medium-sized	CASIKSYEQYF	TGTGCCAGCATTAAATCCTACGAGCAGTACTTC
10	TRBJ2-1	TRBV30	NA	NA	CAWSGAGKFF	TGTGCCTGGAGTGGGGCGGGGAAGTTCTTC
14	TRBJ1-1	TRBV19	TRBD1	NA	CASKRQGMNTEAFF	TGTGCCAGTAAGAGACAGGGTATGAACACTGAAGCTTTCTTT
13	TRBJ2-5	TRBV5-5	NA	NA	CASSLEKRETQYF	TGTGCCAGCAGCCTCGAGAAGCGGGAGACCCAGTACTTC
14	TRBJ1-2	TRBV10-3	NA	NA	CAISEQPANYGYTF	TGTGCCATCAGTGAACAGCCCGCTAACTATGGCTACACCTTC
16	TRBJ2-5	TRBV18	TRBD2	NA	CASSLWTSGAQETQYF	TGTGCCAGCTCCCTTTGGACTAGCGGGGCTCAAGAGACCCAGTACTTC
13	TRBJ1-5	TRBV30	TRBD1	few	CAWGQGSNQPQHF	TGTGCCTGGGGACAGGGTAGCAATCAGCCCCAGCATTTT
12	TRBJ1-5	TRBV2	NA	NA	CASKQDNQPQHF	TGTGCCAGCAAACAGGACAATCAGCCCCAGCATTTT
14	TRBJ2-2	TRBV7-2	NA	NA	CASSIGSNTGELFF	TGTGCCAGCAGCATTGGCTCGAACACCGGGGAGCTGTTTTTT
12	TRBJ2-1	TRBV7-7	NA	NA	CASSDLGNEQFF	TGTGCCAGCAGTGACTTGGGCAATGAGCAGTTCTTC
15	TRBJ2-3	TRBV10-2	NA	NA	CASSRGLLETDTQYF	TGCGCCAGCAGCCGGGGACTGCTTGAGACAGATACGCAGTATTTT
14	TRBJ2-2	TRBV7-7	NA	NA	CASSLRQNTGELFF	TGTGCTAGCAGCCTTCGACAGAACACCGGGGAGCTGTTTTTT
14	TRBJ2-7	TRBV11-1	TRBD1	NA	CASSGTGDPYEQYF	TGTGCCAGCAGCGGGACAGGGGACCCCTACGAGCAGTACTTC
16	TRBJ1-2	TRBV23-1	TRBD1	NA	CASSCRDSRIPGGYTF	TGCGCCAGCAGCTGCCGGGACAGCCGTATACCCGGTGGCTACACCTTC
14	TRBJ2-2	TRBV5-1	TRBD2	NA	CASAIGTSAGELFF	TGCGCCAGCGCAATAGGAACTAGCGCCGGGGAGCTGTTTTTT
14	TRBJ2-7	TRBV5-4	TRBD1	medium-sized	CASSPVDRVDEQYF	TGTGCCAGCAGCCCGGTGGACAGGGTCGACGAGCAGTACTTC
17	TRBJ1-6	TRBV6-1	NA	once	CASSEVPVSSYNSPLHF	TGTGCCAGCAGTGAAGTCCCCGTCAGCTCCTATAATTCACCCCTCCACTTT
18	TRBJ2-6	TRBV5-5	TRBD1	NA	CASNLGTGFLGGANVLTF	TGTGCCAGCAACCTGGGGACAGGATTCTTGGGGGGGGCCAACGTCCTGACTTTC
15	TRBJ2-5	TRBV15	TRBD1	once	CATSRETGSKETQYF	TGTGCCACCAGCAGAGAGACAGGGAGTAAAGAGACCCAGTACTTC
14	TRBJ1-2	TRBV5-4	TRBD1	few	CASSTGQGDYGYTF	TGTGCCAGCAGCACGGGACAGGGTGATTATGGCTACACCTTC
14	TRBJ2-5	TRBV5-8	TRBD2	once	CASSSRAGGETQYF	TGTGCCAGCAGCTCCCGAGCGGGAGGAGAGACCCAGTACTTC